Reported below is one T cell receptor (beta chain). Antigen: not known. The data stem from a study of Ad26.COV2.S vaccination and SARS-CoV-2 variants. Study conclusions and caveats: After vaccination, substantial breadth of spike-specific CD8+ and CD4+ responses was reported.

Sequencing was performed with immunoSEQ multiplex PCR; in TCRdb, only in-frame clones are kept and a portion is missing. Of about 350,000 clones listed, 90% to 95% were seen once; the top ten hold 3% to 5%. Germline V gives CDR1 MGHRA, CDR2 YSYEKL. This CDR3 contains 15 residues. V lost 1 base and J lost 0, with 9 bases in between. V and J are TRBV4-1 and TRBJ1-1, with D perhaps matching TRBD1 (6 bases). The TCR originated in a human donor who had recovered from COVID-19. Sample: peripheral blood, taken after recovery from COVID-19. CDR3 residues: CASSQGAGVNTEAFF. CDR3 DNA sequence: TGCGCCAGCAGCCAAGGTGCAGGGGTGAACACTGAAGCTTTCTTT.